This T cell receptor beta chain is from a study of identical twins. Donors uniformly comprised healthy Caucasians. TCRdb analysed the 5' RACE reads with MiXCR anew, one entry per CDR3 protein. The sample yields approximately 300,000 distinct CDR3 sequences, roughly 10% seen once. V lost 1 base and J lost 3, with 4 bases in between. The germline gives CDR1 DFQATT, CDR2 SNEGSKA (reference sequence). This CDR3 has 11 amino acids. The sample was also reused in another study, on yellow fever vaccine responses in identical twins.

Material: CD8+ T cells sorted from blood. V is TRBV20-1 and J is TRBJ2-7; no reliable D call. This clonotype was sampled from a woman in her late teens or twenties in good health. The CDR3 nucleotides read TGCAGTGCTAGAGTTAACTACGAGCAGTACTTC. This sequence encodes CSARVNYEQYF.